A single sample is the source of the 27 T cell receptor beta chains below, sequenced in a study of blood T cell repertoires in COVID-19. TCRdb's copy holds only in-frame clones and misses some; the assay was immunoSEQ multiplex PCR. The sample has 130,000 or so clones, roughly four fifths seen once. Sequenced: PBMCs or T cells enriched from blood (not recorded which). These receptors came from a man aged 25-45 years who had recovered from COVID-19.

The rearrangement uses TRBV5-1 and TRBJ1-1; 7 bases map to TRBD1. The germline gives CDR1 SGHRS, CDR2 YFSETQ. The CDR3 length is 14 residues. V gave up 0 bases and J gave up 4 bases; unmatched junction bases: 3. The CDR3 nucleotides are TGCGCCAGCAGCTTGGCAGGGGGTATCACTGAAGCTTTCTTT. This sequence encodes CASSLAGGITEAFF.

In DNA, the CDR3 is TGCGCCAGCTCCCCTTACCGGGACTCCATGGAGGACACTGAAGCTTTCTTT. Protein: CASSPYRDSMEDTEAFF. The rearrangement uses TRBV5-1 and TRBJ1-1, with a weak D call TRBD1 (5 bases). This CDR3 spans 17 amino acids. The ends were cut back, 7 bases at V and 3 bases at J, with 25 bases in the middle. CDR1 is SGHRS and CDR2 is YFSETQ in the germline V gene.

This chain uses TRBV30 with TRBJ2-1; no firm D call. Germline CDR1 GTSNPN, CDR2 SVGIG (reference sequence). The ends were cut back, 5 bases at V and 8 bases at J, with 7 bases in the middle. The CDR3 contains 10 residues. CDR3 protein: CAWGIYEQFF. The CDR3, as DNA: TGTGCCTGGGGAATCTATGAGCAGTTCTTC.

In nucleotides, the CDR3 is TGTGCCAGCAGTCCGGGACAGGGATCTCTGGGCTATGGCTACACCTTC. It yields the protein CASSPGQGSLGYGYTF. The J gene is TRBJ1-2, the V gene TRBV27, with 9 bases lining up with TRBD1. Germline CDR1 reads MNHEY; CDR2 reads SMNVEV (reference sequence). V lost 5 bases and J lost 4; bases outside the gene matches: 11. The CDR3 is made up of 16 amino acids.

By share, this clone counts as medium-sized. The gene calls are TRBV6-5 and TRBJ1-1, with TRBD1 as a possible D gene (5 bases). V gave up 7 bases and J gave up 5 bases, with 11 bases separating them. There are 12 residues in the CDR3. In germline, CDR1 is MNHEY, CDR2 SVGAGI. The CDR3 reads CASTPGGTEAFF. The CDR3 nucleotides read TGTGCCAGCACCCCCGGGGGGACTGAAGCTTTCTTT.

V gene TRBV6-2 or TRBV6-3 combines with J gene TRBJ2-5, with 10 bases that match TRBD2. The germline V gene encodes CDR1 MNHEY and CDR2 SVGEGT. V trimming: 0 bases; J trimming: 2 bases; junction bases outside the gene matches: 6. The CDR3 totals 17 residues. CDR3 sequence: CASSYSIASGGQETQYF. The CDR3 DNA reads as TGTGCCAGCAGTTACTCGATCGCTAGCGGGGGACAAGAGACCCAGTACTTC.

The gene calls are TRBV12-5 and TRBJ1-2; 7 nucleotides agree with TRBD1. V was pared by 5 bases and J by 5 bases, with 5 bases of the junction left unmatched. The CDR3 has 13 residues. The V gene's germline CDR1 is LGHNT and CDR2 FRNRAP. CDR3: CASGPTGKYGYTF. The CDR3 DNA is TGTGCTAGTGGTCCGACAGGGAAATATGGCTACACCTTC.

This clone occurred once. The chain carries TRBV30 and TRBJ2-3; the D gene is possibly TRBD1 (6 bases). Trimming shortened V by 5 bases and J by 7 bases, and 22 bases separated the two germline ends. Per the germline V gene, CDR1 is GTSNPN and CDR2 is SVGIG (reference sequence). The CDR3 runs 15 residues. For the CDR3, the DNA is TGTGCCTGGGGGGGCCCTGAGCGAGGGCGACATACGCAGTATTTT. Its protein product is CAWGGPERGRHTQYF.

The chain employs TRBV2 and TRBJ2-7; 16 bases agree with TRBD2. J lost 1 base, V lost 3 bases, and 0 bases had no gene match. CDR1 is SNHLY, CDR2 FYNNEI, per germline. The CDR3 totals 16 residues. CDR3 DNA: TGTGCCAGCAGTGAGGGACTAGCGGGGGGGTCCTACGAGCAGTACGTC. It is translated as CASSEGLAGGSYEQYV.

This chain links TRBV5-4 with TRBJ1-2; 7 bases align to TRBD1. The trim removed 2 bases at V and 6 bases at J, leaving 7 bases unmatched. Germline CDR1 is SGHNT and CDR2 is YYREEE (reference sequence). This CDR3 spans 14 amino acids. The CDR3 region is CASSFGEGADGYTF. The CDR3 nucleotides read TGTGCCAGCAGCTTCGGTGAGGGGGCCGATGGCTACACCTTC.

The gene calls are TRBV28 and TRBJ1-1, with TRBD1 matching 7 bases. The V and J ends lost 2 bases and 0 bases, in that order; junction bases with no gene match: 6. CDR3 length equals 16 residues. CDR1 is MDHEN and CDR2 is SYDVKM in the germline V gene. The CDR3 protein is CASSLRTGPVNTEAFF. CDR3 coding DNA: TGTGCCAGCAGTTTAAGGACAGGTCCGGTGAACACTGAAGCTTTCTTT.

V usage is TRBV5-4 and J usage is TRBJ2-1; 10 bases map to TRBD1. The CDR3 length is 15 residues. V lost 4 bases and J lost 4; bases outside the gene matches: 5. In germline, CDR1 is SGHNT, CDR2 YYREEE (reference sequence). The CDR3 DNA reads TGTGCCAGCAGCCTCCCGGGACAGGGGTACAATGAGCAGTTCTTC. Encoded protein: CASSLPGQGYNEQFF.

The V gene is TRBV19, the J gene TRBJ1-6; D is perhaps TRBD1 (5 bases). The CDR3 length is 12 residues. Trimming left V 4 bases short and J 7 bases short, with 5 bases between. Per germline, CDR1 LNHDA and CDR2 SQIVND (reference sequence). CDR3 nucleotides: TGTGCCAGTAGTAGACAGAATTCACCCCTCCACTTT. Protein: CASSRQNSPLHF.

The chain links TRBV5-4 to TRBJ2-1; a weak D match, TRBD2 (6 bases). The germline gives CDR1 SGHNT, CDR2 YYREEE (reference sequence). Trimming pared 1 base from V and 5 bases from J, leaving 10 bases between. The CDR3 sequence is 14 residues long. Here the CDR3 DNA reads TGTGCCAGCAGCTTGACGGGAGCCCACAATGAGCAGTTCTTC. Protein sequence: CASSLTGAHNEQFF.

This clone was recorded once. The genes are TRBV7-6 and TRBJ2-3, with 9 bases aligning to TRBD2. Germline V gives CDR1 SGHVS, CDR2 FNYEAQ. The CDR3 is 17 residues long. The V and J ends lost 5 bases and 2 bases, in that order; junction bases with no gene match: 11. The CDR3 loop is CASSQALTSGLTDTQYF. CDR3 nucleotides: TGTGCCAGCAGCCAGGCCTTGACTAGCGGACTCACAGATACGCAGTATTTT.

This sequence joins TRBV19 and TRBJ2-3, with a possible D match to TRBD2 (6 bases). V shed 1 base and J shed 4 bases, with 9 bases lying between them. Germline V gene data show CDR1 as LNHDA and CDR2 as SQIVND (reference sequence). This CDR3 spans 14 amino acids. The DNA for the CDR3 is TGTGCCAGTAGTATAGGAGGACTACCAGATACGCAGTATTTT. Translation gives CASSIGGLPDTQYF. Supplemented by reference TRBV19 and TRBJ2-3, the full variable domain reads DGGITQSPKYLFRKEGQNVTLSCEQNLNHDAMYWYRQDPGQGLRLIYYSQIVNDFQKGDIAEGYSVSREKKESFPLTVTSAQKNPTAFYLCASSIGGLPDTQYFGPGTRLTVL.

This CDR3 reads CASGLQGADEQFF. The CDR3 bases are TGTGCCAGCGGACTACAGGGGGCGGATGAGCAGTTCTTC. The chain uses TRBV2 and TRBJ2-1, with 9 bases aligning to TRBD1. This CDR3 is 13 amino acids long. With 8 bases clipped from V and 8 bases from J, the junction kept 7 bases outside the gene matches. Germline values: CDR1 SNHLY, CDR2 FYNNEI. Based on the CDR3 plus reference TRBV2 and TRBJ2-1, the full variable domain is EPEVTQTPSHQVTQMGQEVILRCVPISNHLYFYWYRQILGQKVEFLVSFYNNEISEKSEIFDDQFSVERPDGSNFTLKIRSTKLEDSAMYFCASGLQGADEQFFGPGTRLTVL.

The rearrangement joins TRBV7-6 to TRBJ2-2, with D possibly being TRBD1 (7 bases). Germline lookup yields CDR1 SGHVS and CDR2 FNYEAQ. Trimming stripped 5 bases from V and 4 bases from J, with 14 bases between. CDR3 size: 15 residues. DNA for the CDR3: TGTGCCAGCAGCCAATACCAGGGGGGCACCGGGGAGCTGTTTTTT. This translates into CASSQYQGGTGELFF. The full variable domain, in which reference TRBV7-6 and TRBJ2-2 provide the parts outside the CDR3, is GAGVSQSPRYKVTKRGQDVALRCDPISGHVSLYWYRQALGQGPEFLTYFNYEAQQDKSGLPNDRFSAERPEGSISTLTIQRTEQRDSAMYRCASSQYQGGTGELFFGEGSRLTVL.

The chain carries TRBV19 and TRBJ1-3, with 8 positions matching TRBD1. After removal of 6 bases from V and 2 bases from J, the junction contained 9 bases not matched to a gene. The CDR3 consists of 16 residues. The germline gives CDR1 LNHDA, CDR2 SQIVND (reference sequence). DNA of the CDR3: TGTGCCAGTAGCGTTACAGGGGGGACGGCTGGAAACACCATATATTTT. Protein sequence: CASSVTGGTAGNTIYF.

The genes are TRBV5-1 and TRBJ2-7, with a possible D match to TRBD1 (6 bases). Looked up from germline, CDR1 is SGHRS and CDR2 is YFSETQ. V was clipped by 4 bases and J by 2 bases, with 19 bases between them. CDR3 length equals 16 residues. DNA for the CDR3: TGCGCCAGCAGCCCAAGAACAGGGATGGGGACCTACGAGCAGTACTTC. Translating gives CASSPRTGMGTYEQYF. Combining the CDR3 with reference TRBV5-1 and TRBJ2-7 gives the whole variable domain KAGVTQTPRYLIKTRGQQVTLSCSPISGHRSVSWYQQTPGQGLQFLFEYFSETQRNKGNFPGRFSGRQFSNSRSEMNVSTLELGDSALYLCASSPRTGMGTYEQYFGPGTRLTVT.

The CDR3: CASSLGLSGVPYNEQFF. The CDR3 bases are TGTGCCAGCAGCTTAGGGTTGTCGGGGGTTCCCTACAATGAGCAGTTCTTC. The chain couples TRBV13 to TRBJ2-1; D may be TRBD2 (6 bases). V was pared by 0 bases and J by 2 bases, with 14 bases between. Germline V gives CDR1 PRHDT, CDR2 FYEKMQ (reference sequence). The CDR3 totals 17 residues.

The chain has TRBV18 and TRBJ1-3, with 8 bases matching TRBD1. Germline V gene data show CDR1 as KGHSH and CDR2 as LQKENI. The CDR3 sequence is 16 residues long. V lost 1 base and J lost 5; bases outside the gene matches: 7. The chain's CDR3 is CASSPQDRATRNTIYF. DNA of the CDR3: TGTGCCAGCTCACCACAGGACAGGGCTACAAGAAACACCATATATTTT.

This rearrangement joins TRBV7-9 to TRBJ2-4, with 11 bases fitting TRBD2. Losses at the gene ends were 1 base for V and 4 bases for J; bases not matched to a gene: 9. Per germline, CDR1 SEHNR and CDR2 FQNEAQ (reference sequence). This CDR3 has 18 amino acids. CDR3 in amino acids: CASSLGTSGGLAKNIQYF. DNA for the CDR3: TGTGCCAGCAGCTTAGGAACTAGCGGGGGTCTCGCGAAAAACATTCAGTACTTC.

V usage is TRBV20-1 and J usage is TRBJ2-5; D possibly corresponds to TRBD2 (5 bases). V shed 8 bases and J shed 2 bases, with 9 bases lying between them. There are 11 residues in the CDR3. Germline values: CDR1 DFQATT, CDR2 SNEGSKA (reference sequence). The CDR3 nucleotides are TGCAGTCGGGGTTCTCAAGAGACCCAGTACTTC. This encodes CSRGSQETQYF.

The genes are TRBV5-1 and TRBJ2-7; D might be TRBD1 (5 bases). Trimming left V 3 bases short and J 6 bases short, with 16 bases between. Germline V gives CDR1 SGHRS, CDR2 YFSETQ. The length of the CDR3 is 14 residues. CDR3 protein: CASSSRQKASEQYF. Written as DNA, the CDR3 is TGCGCCAGCAGCTCCAGACAGAAGGCAAGCGAGCAGTACTTC.

Comments on this clone: Other DNA sequences in this sample translate to the same CDR3. This chain connects TRBV5-1 to TRBJ2-3; 7 nucleotides line up with TRBD1. This CDR3 spans 14 amino acids. Germline V gene lookup returns CDR1 SGHRS and CDR2 YFSETQ. The V and J ends lost 0 bases and 6 bases, in that order; junction bases with no gene match: 4. CDR3 loop: CASSLAGGTDTQYF. In DNA form, the CDR3 reads TGCGCCAGCAGCTTGGCAGGGGGTACGGATACGCAGTATTTT. The whole variable domain, filled in from reference TRBV5-1 and TRBJ2-3, reads KAGVTQTPRYLIKTRGQQVTLSCSPISGHRSVSWYQQTPGQGLQFLFEYFSETQRNKGNFPGRFSGRQFSNSRSEMNVSTLELGDSALYLCASSLAGGTDTQYFGPGTRLTVL.

The J gene is TRBJ2-2, the V gene TRBV3-1 (or the pseudogene TRBV3-2), with 10 bases identical to TRBD2. After removal of 4 bases from V and 6 bases from J, the junction contained 11 bases not matched to a gene. This CDR3 comprises 17 residues. Germline loops: CDR1 LGHDT, CDR2 YNNKEL (reference sequence). The CDR3 loop is CASSRGASGSAAGELFF. As DNA, the CDR3 is TGTGCCAGCAGCCGTGGGGCTAGCGGGAGCGCGGCCGGGGAGCTGTTTTTT.